This passage covers 8 T cell receptor beta chains from one sample sequenced in a study of PD-1 blockade in classical Hodgkin lymphoma. The data were produced by immunoSEQ multiplex PCR, yet TCRdb's version contains in-frame clones alone and is incomplete. This table has about 30,000 clones, 71% appearing once. The patients all showed relapse after autologous stem cell transplantation, while their brentuximab vedotin exposure varied. The sequences come from peripheral blood mononuclear cells (PBMCs), collected before the second cycle of nivolumab. The receptors were gathered from a human donor with classical Hodgkin lymphoma.

This chain connects TRBV6-1 to TRBJ1-2, with TRBD1 as a possible D gene (6 bases). V was cut by 0 bases and J by 4 bases, with 15 bases left in between. Germline lookup yields CDR1 MNHNS and CDR2 SASEGT. The CDR3 is 16 residues long. In DNA, the CDR3 is TGTGCCAGCAGTGAAGCTAGAGCCGGACAGTCCTATGGCTACACCTTC. It yields the protein CASSEARAGQSYGYTF.

This clone showed up just once. The rearrangement joins TRBV6-5 to TRBJ2-7; 8 bases agree with TRBD2. The germline V gene has CDR1 MNHEY and CDR2 SVGAGI. The CDR3 covers 13 residues. Unmatched junction bases numbered 4, after V lost 5 bases and J lost 4 bases. The CDR3 sequence: CASSRTSRYEQYF. The DNA for the CDR3 is TGTGCCAGCAGTAGGACTAGCCGATACGAGCAGTACTTC.

This chain connects TRBV7-4 to TRBJ2-7; 7 nucleotides line up with TRBD1. V lost 5 bases, J lost 3 bases, and 4 bases stayed unmatched. Germline loops: CDR1 SGHVT, CDR2 SQSDAQ. This CDR3 spans 13 amino acids. The CDR3 sequence is CASSPYRGYEQYF. The CDR3 DNA sequence: TGTGCCAGCAGCCCTTACAGGGGCTACGAGCAGTACTTC.

The genes are TRBV5-6 and TRBJ1-5; D is perhaps TRBD1 (5 bases). Germline values: CDR1 SGHDT, CDR2 YYEEEE. V lost 3 bases to trimming and J lost 3 bases, with 13 bases between them. The CDR3 runs 15 residues. The CDR3 DNA reads TGTGCCAGCAGCTCCGTAAGACAGCCCAATCAGCCCCAGCATTTT. Encoded protein: CASSSVRQPNQPQHF.

V and J are TRBV7-2 and TRBJ2-3; 12 nucleotides align to TRBD2. The CDR3 consists of 17 residues. Germline V lookup: CDR1 SGHTA, CDR2 FQGNSA. V was clipped by 0 bases and J by 2 bases; unmatched bases: 3. The CDR3 sequence: CASSLALAGGNTDTQYF. The CDR3, as DNA: TGTGCCAGCAGCTTAGCCCTAGCGGGGGGGAACACAGATACGCAGTATTTT.

The chain has TRBV5-1 and TRBJ2-3, with a tentative D call TRBD2 (5 bases). There are 16 residues in the CDR3. CDR1 is SGHRS and CDR2 is YFSETQ in the germline V gene. Trimming pared 3 bases from V and 2 bases from J, leaving 16 bases between. CDR3 in DNA: TGCGCCAGCAGCTCGGACTCCCTGACACCCACAGATACGCAGTATTTT. Its protein product is CASSSDSLTPTDTQYF.

The rearrangement joins TRBV6-1 to TRBJ1-2, with D possibly matching TRBD1 (5 bases). Germline CDR1 and CDR2: MNHNS and SASEGT. The CDR3 contains 11 residues. CDR3 coding DNA: TGTGCGAAGAGGGGAGACTATGGCTACACCTTC. This codes for CAKRGDYGYTF.

This clone has a single count. The CDR3 nucleotides read TGCGCCAGCAGCCAAGAGTCGATCGGACAGTATGGCTACACCTTC. Its protein product is CASSQESIGQYGYTF. The chain links TRBV4-1 to TRBJ1-2, with a tentative D call TRBD1 (6 bases). Germline V gene sequence: CDR1 MGHRA, CDR2 YSYEKL. The CDR3 covers 15 residues. Trimming removed 0 bases from V and 5 bases from J, with 13 bases in between.